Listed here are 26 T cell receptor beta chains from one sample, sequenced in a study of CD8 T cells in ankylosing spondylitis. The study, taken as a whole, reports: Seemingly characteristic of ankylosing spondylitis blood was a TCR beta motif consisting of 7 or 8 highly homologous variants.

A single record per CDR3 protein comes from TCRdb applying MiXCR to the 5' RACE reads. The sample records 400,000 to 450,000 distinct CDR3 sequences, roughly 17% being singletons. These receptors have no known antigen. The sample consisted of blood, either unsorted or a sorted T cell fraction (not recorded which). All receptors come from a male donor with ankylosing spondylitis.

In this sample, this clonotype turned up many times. The CDR3 here is CAISDPREKGTTGELFF. The CDR3 DNA sequence: TGTGCCATCAGTGACCCTCGAGAGAAAGGGACCACCGGGGAGCTGTTTTTT. The chain uses TRBV10-3 and TRBJ2-2; TRBD1 or TRBD2 may be the D gene (5 bases each). The germline CDR1 and CDR2 sequences are ENHRY and SYGVKD. The CDR3 is 17 amino acids. The V and J ends lost 3 bases and 4 bases respectively, with 18 bases between them.

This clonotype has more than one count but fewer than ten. This CDR3 is CASSLVARTGAYEQYF. As DNA, the CDR3 is TGTGCCAGCAGCTTGGTGGCTCGGACAGGGGCCTACGAGCAGTACTTC. The rearrangement links TRBV5-6 to TRBJ2-7, with 9 positions matching TRBD1. Germline V lookup: CDR1 SGHDT, CDR2 YYEEEE. This CDR3 region has 16 residues. With V trimmed by 0 bases and J by 2 bases, 6 bases remained unmatched.

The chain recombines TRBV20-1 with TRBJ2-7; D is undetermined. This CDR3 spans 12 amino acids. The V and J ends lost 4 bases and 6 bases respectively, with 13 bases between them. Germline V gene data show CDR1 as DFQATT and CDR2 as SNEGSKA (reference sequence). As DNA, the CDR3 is TGCAGTGCTAAGCCCTCGGGTTCCGAGCAGTACTTC. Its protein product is CSAKPSGSEQYF.

CDR3: CATSDLNRGLHEQFF. The CDR3 nucleotides read TGTGCCACCAGTGATTTGAACAGGGGGCTTCATGAGCAGTTCTTC. The chain is built from TRBV24-1 and TRBJ2-1; TRBD1 aligns across 9 bases. The CDR3 consists of 15 residues. Looked up from germline, CDR1 is KGHDR and CDR2 is SFDVKD. V shed 0 bases, J shed 8 bases, and the junction held 4 bases outside the gene matches.

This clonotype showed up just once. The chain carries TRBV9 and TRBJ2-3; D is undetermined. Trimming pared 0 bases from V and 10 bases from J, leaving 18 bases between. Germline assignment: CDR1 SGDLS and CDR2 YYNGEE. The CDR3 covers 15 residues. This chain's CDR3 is CASSVATGNPFAQYF. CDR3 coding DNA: TGTGCCAGCAGCGTAGCTACTGGGAACCCCTTCGCGCAGTATTTT.

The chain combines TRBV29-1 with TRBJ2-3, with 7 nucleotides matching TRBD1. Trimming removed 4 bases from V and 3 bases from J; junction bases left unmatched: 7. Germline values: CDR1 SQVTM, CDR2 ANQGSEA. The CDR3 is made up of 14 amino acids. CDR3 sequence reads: CSVAPDRWTDTQYF. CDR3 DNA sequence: TGCAGCGTTGCGCCGGACAGGTGGACAGATACGCAGTATTTT.

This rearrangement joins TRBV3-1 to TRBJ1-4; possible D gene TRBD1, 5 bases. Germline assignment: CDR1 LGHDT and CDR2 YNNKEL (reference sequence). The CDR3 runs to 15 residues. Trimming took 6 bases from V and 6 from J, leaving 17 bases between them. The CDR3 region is CASSSRRQGYEKLFF. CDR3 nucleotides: TGTGCCAGCAGTAGCAGACGCCAGGGTTATGAAAAACTGTTTTTT.

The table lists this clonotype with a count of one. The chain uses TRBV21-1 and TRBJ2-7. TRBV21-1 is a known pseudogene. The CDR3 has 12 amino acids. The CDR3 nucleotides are TGTGCCAGCAGCAAATGCGTCCGAGACAGGTACTTC. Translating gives CASSKCVRDRYF.

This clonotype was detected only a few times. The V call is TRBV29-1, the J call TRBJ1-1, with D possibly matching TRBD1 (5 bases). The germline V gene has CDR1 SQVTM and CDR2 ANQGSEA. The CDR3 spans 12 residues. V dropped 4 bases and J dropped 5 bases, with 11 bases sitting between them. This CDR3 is CSVGGFGTEAFF. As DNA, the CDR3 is TGCAGCGTTGGGGGCTTTGGAACTGAAGCTTTCTTT.

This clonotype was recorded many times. CDR3: CASSQEAPGGREKLFF. The CDR3 region has the DNA TGCGCCAGCAGCCAAGAGGCTCCGGGGGGACGTGAAAAACTGTTTTTT. The chain employs TRBV4-1 and TRBJ1-4; D might be TRBD1 (5 bases). Germline V lookup: CDR1 MGHRA, CDR2 YSYEKL. The CDR3 is 16 residues long. V was clipped by 0 bases and J by 7 bases, with 15 bases between them.

For the CDR3, the DNA is TGCGCCAGCAGCTTGGGGGGACAAAACGAGCAGTACTTC. It translates to CASSLGGQNEQYF. The J gene is TRBJ2-7, the V gene TRBV5-1, with D perhaps TRBD1 (6 bases). This CDR3 spans 13 amino acids. V lost 0 bases and J 5 bases, leaving 9 bases between the germline ends. Looked up from germline, CDR1 is SGHRS and CDR2 is YFSETQ.

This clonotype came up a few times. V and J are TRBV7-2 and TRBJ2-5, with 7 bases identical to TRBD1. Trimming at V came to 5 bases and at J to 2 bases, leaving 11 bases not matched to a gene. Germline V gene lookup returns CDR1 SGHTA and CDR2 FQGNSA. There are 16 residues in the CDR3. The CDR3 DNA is TGTGCCAGCAGCCCGAGAACAGGGGCAGGTCAAGAGACCCAGTACTTC. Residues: CASSPRTGAGQETQYF.

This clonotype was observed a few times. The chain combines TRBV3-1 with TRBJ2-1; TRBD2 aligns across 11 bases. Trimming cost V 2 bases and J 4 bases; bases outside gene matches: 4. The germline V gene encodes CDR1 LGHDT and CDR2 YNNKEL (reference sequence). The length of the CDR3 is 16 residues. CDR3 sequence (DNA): TGTGCCAGCAGCCAACCCGGGACTAGCGGTTACAATGAGCAGTTCTTC. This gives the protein CASSQPGTSGYNEQFF.

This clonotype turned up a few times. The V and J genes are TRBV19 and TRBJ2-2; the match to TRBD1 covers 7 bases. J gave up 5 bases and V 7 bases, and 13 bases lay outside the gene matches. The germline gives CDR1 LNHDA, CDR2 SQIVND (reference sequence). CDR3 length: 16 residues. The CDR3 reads CASTLSRDSLTGELFF. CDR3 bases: TGTGCCAGTACTTTATCCCGGGACAGTTTGACCGGGGAGCTGTTTTTT.

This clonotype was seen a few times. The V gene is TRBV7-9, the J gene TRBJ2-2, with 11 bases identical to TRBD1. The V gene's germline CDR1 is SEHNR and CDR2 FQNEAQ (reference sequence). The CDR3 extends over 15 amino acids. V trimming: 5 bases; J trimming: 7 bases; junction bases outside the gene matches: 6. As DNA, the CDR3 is TGTGCCAGCAGCCGGGACAGGGGGAAGATCGGGGAGCTGTTTTTT. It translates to CASSRDRGKIGELFF.

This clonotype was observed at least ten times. The CDR3 DNA follows: TGCAGCGTTGGAAGGGCTAGCGGGATGACAGATACGCAGTATTTT. It is translated as CSVGRASGMTDTQYF. The chain is built from TRBV29-1 and TRBJ2-3; 9 positions match TRBD2. The CDR3 contains 15 residues. Germline V gives CDR1 SQVTM, CDR2 ANQGSEA. The ends lost 4 bases at V and 3 bases at J; junction bases unmatched: 8.

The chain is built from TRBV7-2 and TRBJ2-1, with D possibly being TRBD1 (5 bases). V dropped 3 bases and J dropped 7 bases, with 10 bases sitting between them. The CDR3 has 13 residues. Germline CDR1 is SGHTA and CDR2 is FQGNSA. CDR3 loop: CASSLTADNEQFF. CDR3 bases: TGTGCCAGCAGCTTGACAGCTGATAATGAGCAGTTCTTC. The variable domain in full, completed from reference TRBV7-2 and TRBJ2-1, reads GAGVSQSPSNKVTEKGKDVELRCDPISGHTALYWYRQSLGQGLEFLIYFQGNSAPDKSGLPSDRFSAERTGGSVSTLTIQRTQQEDSAVYLCASSLTADNEQFFGPGTRLTVL.

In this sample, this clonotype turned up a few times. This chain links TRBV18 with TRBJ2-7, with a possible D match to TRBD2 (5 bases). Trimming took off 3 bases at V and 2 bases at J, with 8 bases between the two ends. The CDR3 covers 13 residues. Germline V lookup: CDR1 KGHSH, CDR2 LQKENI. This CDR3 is CASSPTGTYEQYF. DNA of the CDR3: TGTGCCAGCTCACCGACGGGGACCTACGAGCAGTACTTC.

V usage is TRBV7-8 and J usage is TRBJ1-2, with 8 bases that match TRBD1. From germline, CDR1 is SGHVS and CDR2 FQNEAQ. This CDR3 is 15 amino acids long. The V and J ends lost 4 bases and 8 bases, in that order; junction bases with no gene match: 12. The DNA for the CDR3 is TGTGCCAGCAGCTCCGGACAGGGAATACGTCGCGGCTACACCTTC. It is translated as CASSSGQGIRRGYTF.

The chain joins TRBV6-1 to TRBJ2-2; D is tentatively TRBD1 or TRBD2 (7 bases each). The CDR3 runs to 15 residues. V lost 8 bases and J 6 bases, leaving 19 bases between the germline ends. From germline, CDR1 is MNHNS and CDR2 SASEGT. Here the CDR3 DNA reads TGTGCCAGCGGGGGGGACAGCCTCGGGTCCGGGGAGCTGTTTTTT. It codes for CASGGDSLGSGELFF.

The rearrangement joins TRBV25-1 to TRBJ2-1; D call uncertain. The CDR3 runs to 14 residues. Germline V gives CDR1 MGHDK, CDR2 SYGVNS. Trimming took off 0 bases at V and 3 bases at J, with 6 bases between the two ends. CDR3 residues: CASSEYKGYNEQFF. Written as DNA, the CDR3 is TGTGCCAGCAGTGAATATAAAGGCTACAATGAGCAGTTCTTC.

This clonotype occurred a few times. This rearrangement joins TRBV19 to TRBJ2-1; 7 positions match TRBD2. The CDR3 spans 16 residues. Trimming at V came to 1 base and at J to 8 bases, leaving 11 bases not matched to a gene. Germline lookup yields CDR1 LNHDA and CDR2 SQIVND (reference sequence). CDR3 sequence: CASSIGGRLAVDEQFF. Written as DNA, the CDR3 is TGTGCCAGTAGTATAGGAGGCCGACTAGCCGTAGATGAGCAGTTCTTC.

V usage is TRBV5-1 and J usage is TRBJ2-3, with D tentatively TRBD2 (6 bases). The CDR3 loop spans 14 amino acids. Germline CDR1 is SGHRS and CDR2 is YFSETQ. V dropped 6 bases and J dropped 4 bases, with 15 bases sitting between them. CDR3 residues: CASTLTSLSDTQYF. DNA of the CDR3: TGCGCCAGCACACTGACTAGTCTCTCAGATACGCAGTATTTT.

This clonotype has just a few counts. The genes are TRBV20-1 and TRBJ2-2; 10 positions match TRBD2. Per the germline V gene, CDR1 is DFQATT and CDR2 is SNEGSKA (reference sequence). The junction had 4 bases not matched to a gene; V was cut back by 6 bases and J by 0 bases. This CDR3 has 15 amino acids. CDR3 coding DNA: TGCAGTGCGAAGACTAGCGGGTCGAACACCGGGGAGCTGTTTTTT. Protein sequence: CSAKTSGSNTGELFF.

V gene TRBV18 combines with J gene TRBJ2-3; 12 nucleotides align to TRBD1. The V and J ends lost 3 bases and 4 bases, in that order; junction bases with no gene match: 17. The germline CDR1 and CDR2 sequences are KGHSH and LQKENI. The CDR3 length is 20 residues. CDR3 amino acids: CASSPNAYGTGGSIADTQYF. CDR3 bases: TGTGCCAGCTCACCTAACGCGTACGGGACAGGGGGCTCGATAGCAGATACGCAGTATTTT.

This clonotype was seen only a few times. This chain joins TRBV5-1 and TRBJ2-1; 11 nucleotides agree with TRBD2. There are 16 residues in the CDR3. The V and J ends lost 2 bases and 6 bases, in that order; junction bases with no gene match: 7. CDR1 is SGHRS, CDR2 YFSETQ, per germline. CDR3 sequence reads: CASSLGGTSGSNEQFF. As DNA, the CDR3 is TGCGCCAGCAGCTTAGGAGGGACTAGCGGATCCAATGAGCAGTTCTTC.